This T cell receptor (beta chain) derives from a study of CD8+CD57+ T cells in acquired aplastic anemia. Turning to the study itself: On average, sorted CD4+ and CD8+ cells gave around 3 ug of DNA. CD4+ reads averaged about 9.9 million in healthy donors.

Genomic DNA, serving as template, underwent TCR beta VDJ and CDR3 profiling. TCRdb called the reads again in MiXCR, with one record for every CDR3 protein. In the table there are a few hundred thousand distinct CDR3 sequences, 61% of which are singletons. With V trimmed by 4 bases and J by 1 base, 5 bases remained unmatched. The CDR3 loop spans 16 amino acids. From germline, CDR1 is ENHRY and CDR2 SYGVKD. The receptor was derived from a human donor in good health. Material for sequencing was sorted CD4+, CD8+, or CD8+CD57+ T cells (not recorded which) from PBMCs. V usage is TRBV10-3 and J usage is TRBJ2-1, with 9 bases that match TRBD1. Here the CDR3 DNA reads TGTGCCATCAGTGCCCAGGGACAGGGATCCTACAATGAGCAGTTCTTC. It encodes CAISAQGQGSYNEQFF.